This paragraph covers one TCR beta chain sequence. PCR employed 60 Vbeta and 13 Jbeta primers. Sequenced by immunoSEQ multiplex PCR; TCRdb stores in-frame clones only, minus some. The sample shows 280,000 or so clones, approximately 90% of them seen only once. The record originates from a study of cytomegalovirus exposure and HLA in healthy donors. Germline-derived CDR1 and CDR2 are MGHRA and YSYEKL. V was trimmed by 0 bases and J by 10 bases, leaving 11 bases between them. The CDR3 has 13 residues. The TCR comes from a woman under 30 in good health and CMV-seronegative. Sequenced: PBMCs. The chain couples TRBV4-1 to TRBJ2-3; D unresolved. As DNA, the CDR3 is TGCGCCAGCAGCCAAGATGTCTTCGGTGCGCAGTATTTT. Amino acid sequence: CASSQDVFGAQYF.